This T cell receptor (beta chain) was identified in a study of neurological immune-mediated disorders. Overall study results and limits: HTLV-1-associated myelopathy displayed the greatest TCR clonal expansion, and multiple sclerosis exhibited the smallest, lower than that of healthy controls.

With 10-nucleotide random UMIs included, cDNA was synthesized by 5'RACE. TCRdb analysed the 5' RACE reads with MiXCR anew, one entry per CDR3 protein. The sample has over 55,000 distinct CDR3 sequences; around a tenth are singletons. Comment on this clonotype: Antigen: not known.

From germline, CDR1 is MDHEN and CDR2 SYDVKM. The CDR3 sequence is 18 residues long. The V end lost 1 base, the J end lost 7 bases, and 20 bases lay between the germline ends. The time point is: longitudinal time-point 1 (baseline). It was from 2 million PBMCs stored at -80 C that the unsorted libraries were obtained. The receptor comes from a male donor with HTLV-1-associated myelopathy (HAM/TSP). Sequenced input: PBMCs. This chain connects TRBV28 to TRBJ1-6; D might be TRBD1 (6 bases). For the CDR3, the DNA is TGTGCCAGCAGTTTATACGGCCAGGGGACCTCTCGGAATTCACCCCTCCACTTT. It codes for CASSLYGQGTSRNSPLHF.